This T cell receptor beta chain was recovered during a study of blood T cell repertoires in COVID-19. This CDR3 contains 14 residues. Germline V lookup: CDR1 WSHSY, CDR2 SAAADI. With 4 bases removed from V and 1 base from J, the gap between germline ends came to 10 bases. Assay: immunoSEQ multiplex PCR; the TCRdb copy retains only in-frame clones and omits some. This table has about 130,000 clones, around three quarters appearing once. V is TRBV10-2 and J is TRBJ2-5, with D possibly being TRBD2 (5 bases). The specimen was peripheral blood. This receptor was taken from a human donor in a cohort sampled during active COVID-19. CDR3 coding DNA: TGCGCCAGCAGTGGATTGACTACCCAAGAGACCCAGTACTTC. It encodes CASSGLTTQETQYF.